A selection of T cell receptor beta chains follows, all from one sample in a study of response to subunit inactivated influenza vaccine. Using its own MiXCR run on the RT-PCR reads, TCRdb lists one record per CDR3 protein. This sample has hundreds of thousands of distinct CDR3 sequences, with approximately 17% found just once. Sample: PBMCs from blood, taken approximately 5 days after vaccination. Receptors were obtained from a man over 45 who received an inactivated influenza vaccine. CDR3s include the opening cysteine and the closing phenylalanine or tryptophan. A D gene is named only where the DNA matches it firmly. The listing skips clone size in some rows; elsewhere it reads once, few, many or a size class.

>.|TRBJ2-5|TRBV5-1|.
TGCGCCAGCAGCTTGGCCGGGGTATCAGAGACCCAGTACTTC
CASSLAGVSETQYF
>TRBD2|TRBJ2-7|TRBV5-1|few
TGCGCCAGCAGCTTGCAAGGGACTCTAGCGGGGTACGAATACGAGCAGTACTTC
CASSLQGTLAGYEYEQYF
>.|TRBJ2-1|TRBV6-2/TRBV6-3|.
TGTGCCAGCAGTTCGGGGAGTGAGCAGTTCTTC
CASSSGSEQFF
>.|TRBJ2-3|TRBV15|many
TGTGCCACCAGCGCCCGGGACTCCCGCACAGATACGCAGTATTTT
CATSARDSRTDTQYF
>.|TRBJ2-7|TRBV20-1|.
TGCAGTGCTGGGAGGAGAACTTACGAGCAGTACTTC
CSAGRRTYEQYF
>.|TRBJ2-1|TRBV24-1|few
TGTGCCACCAGTGACCGCCGGCGGGCCGGGGGTGAGCAGTTCTTC
CATSDRRRAGGEQFF
>TRBD1|TRBJ1-4|TRBV20-1|few
TGCAGTGCTAGAGCGCTACCGGGACAGGGAGGAGAAAAACTGTTTTTT
CSARALPGQGGEKLFF
>TRBD2|TRBJ2-5|TRBV7-9|.
TGTGCCAGCAGTGAAACATGGGAGGGGACCCAGTACTTC
CASSETWEGTQYF
>.|TRBJ1-5|TRBV6-2/TRBV6-3|few
TGTGCCAGCCGAGCTCAGGTTAGCAATCAGCCCCAGCATTTT
CASRAQVSNQPQHF
>.|TRBJ2-5|TRBV11-2|few
TGTGCCAGCAGCTTAGGAGTGGCGGGGACCCAGTACTTC
CASSLGVAGTQYF
>.|TRBJ1-6|TRBV7-2|few
TGTGCCAGCAGCTTAGGACCGGGGGTTTGGAATTCACCCCTCCACTTT
CASSLGPGVWNSPLHF
>.|TRBJ2-3|TRBV11-2|.
TGTGCCAGCAGCCAGACGCCGTGGATCTTACGGAGCACAGATACGCAGTATTTT
CASSQTPWILRSTDTQYF
>.|TRBJ2-5|TRBV10-3|few
TGTGCCATCAAATCGGAGGGCCAAGAGACCCAGTACTTC
CAIKSEGQETQYF
>.|TRBJ1-2|TRBV19|.
TGTGCCAGTAGTCGAGGGCAGGGCGGAAGGTATGGCTACACCTTC
CASSRGQGGRYGYTF
>TRBD1|TRBJ2-1|TRBV5-5|few
TGTGCCAGCAGCTTCATTGAGGGACAGGGGGGAAGGGAGCAGTTCTTC
CASSFIEGQGGREQFF
>.|TRBJ1-1|TRBV12-3/TRBV12-4|many
TGTGCCAGCAGCCCCAGACAGATGAACACTGAAGCTTTCTTT
CASSPRQMNTEAFF
>.|TRBJ2-4|TRBV11-3|.
TGTGCCAGCAGTTCGGGGGGCTCCAAAAACATTCAGTACTTC
CASSSGGSKNIQYF
>TRBD2|TRBJ2-1|TRBV20-1|.
TGCAGTGCTAGAGATGGCGCTAGCGGGGGCCTTCGGCAGTTCTTC
CSARDGASGGLRQFF